The 2 T cell receptor beta chains below were found in one sample sequenced in a study of shared clonotypes between healthy human individuals. The assay was immunoSEQ multiplex PCR, and TCRdb's table has in-frame clones only and misses some. The sample shows around 720,000 clones, around four fifths of them seen only once. The sequenced sample consisted of memory CD4+ T cells sorted from blood. Noted subset: CD45RA-negative fraction. The receptors come from a woman between 25 and 40 years old in good health.

This sequence joins TRBV7-2 and TRBJ2-1; the match to TRBD1 covers 7 bases. This CDR3 region has 16 residues. In germline, CDR1 is SGHTA, CDR2 FQGNSA. Germline trimming cut 1 base from V and 10 bases from J; bases unmatched to any gene: 13. The CDR3 region has the DNA TGTGCCAGCAGCTTAGGTTCGACAGGGTGGAGGAGCGAGCAGTTCTTC. It is translated as CASSLGSTGWRSEQFF.

The chain joins TRBV2 to TRBJ2-5; D is undetermined. The CDR3 length is 13 residues. Trimming removed 3 bases at V and 5 bases at J, with 10 bases between. Germline V gene sequence: CDR1 SNHLY, CDR2 FYNNEI. The CDR3 spells CASSDSWVETQYF. The CDR3 DNA reads TGTGCCAGCAGTGATTCGTGGGTCGAGACCCAGTACTTC. The full variable domain, rest sourced from reference TRBV2 and TRBJ2-5, is EPEVTQTPSHQVTQMGQEVILRCVPISNHLYFYWYRQILGQKVEFLVSFYNNEISEKSEIFDDQFSVERPDGSNFTLKIRSTKLEDSAMYFCASSDSWVETQYFGPGTRLLVL.